Shown below are 14 T cell receptor beta chains from a single sample sequenced in a study of blood T cell repertoires in COVID-19. Repertoires were generated with immunoSEQ multiplex PCR, while TCRdb's copy carries only in-frame clones and drops some. The sample includes 50,000 to 70,000 clones, about nine tenths seen only once; the top ten take around 10%. Input material: peripheral blood. All receptors derive from a woman aged 80 or over with active COVID-19.

J is TRBJ2-3 and V is TRBV21-1; the table's D call, TRBD2, has no DNA check behind it. TRBV21-1 corresponds to a pseudogene. The CDR3 consists of 19 residues. The CDR3 sequence: CASSKFHRLAGDSTDTQYF. The DNA of the CDR3 is TGTGCCAGCAGCAAATTCCACCGACTAGCGGGGGATAGCACAGATACGCAGTATTTT.

This clone was seen a single time. This rearrangement joins TRBV13 to TRBJ2-1; the match to TRBD1 covers 9 bases. This CDR3 contains 15 residues. Germline V CDR1 and CDR2: PRHDT, FYEKMQ (reference sequence). J lost 5 bases, V lost 4 bases, and 6 bases had no gene match. The CDR3 protein is CASSYWTGVDNEQFF. Written as DNA, the CDR3 is TGTGCCAGCAGCTATTGGACAGGGGTGGACAATGAGCAGTTCTTC. Full variable domain (missing parts from reference TRBV13 and TRBJ2-1): AAGVIQSPRHLIKEKRETATLKCYPIPRHDTVYWYQQGPGQDPQFLISFYEKMQSDKGSIPDRFSAQQFSDYHSELNMSSLELGDSALYFCASSYWTGVDNEQFFGPGTRLTVL.

This chain joins TRBV5-1 and TRBJ2-1; the match to TRBD1 covers 12 bases. Germline V gene data show CDR1 as SGHRS and CDR2 as YFSETQ. The length of the CDR3 is 16 residues. Germline trimming cut 3 bases from V and 8 bases from J; bases unmatched to any gene: 9. Here the CDR3 DNA reads TGCGCCAGCAGCTACGACCCGGGACAGGGGGCCGATGAGCAGTTCTTC. It codes for CASSYDPGQGADEQFF.

V and J are TRBV2 and TRBJ1-4; 9 bases align to TRBD1. Looked up from germline, CDR1 is SNHLY and CDR2 is FYNNEI. The CDR3 totals 14 residues. The trim removed 6 bases at V and 7 bases at J, leaving 6 bases unmatched. This CDR3 is CASRTDRGGEKLFF. The DNA for the CDR3 is TGTGCCAGCAGGACGGACAGGGGAGGTGAAAAACTGTTTTTT.

The V gene is TRBV2, the J gene TRBJ1-2, with 7 bases fitting TRBD1. The CDR3 spans 13 residues. From germline, CDR1 is SNHLY and CDR2 FYNNEI. Losses at the gene ends were 6 bases for V and 7 bases for J; bases not matched to a gene: 8. The CDR3 sequence: CASSVQGMVGYTF. In nucleotides, the CDR3 is TGTGCCAGCAGCGTACAGGGGATGGTTGGCTACACCTTC.

The CDR3 reads CASSAVTGTGLDTQYF. The CDR3 coding sequence is TGTGCCAGCAGCGCGGTTACCGGGACAGGGTTAGATACGCAGTATTTT. V usage is TRBV9 and J usage is TRBJ2-3, with 9 bases lining up with TRBD1. The CDR3 consists of 16 residues. Germline assignment: CDR1 SGDLS and CDR2 YYNGEE. With V trimmed by 3 bases and J by 5 bases, 10 bases remained unmatched.

This chain uses TRBV5-6 with TRBJ1-1, with D possibly matching TRBD1 (5 bases). Trimming pared 4 bases from V and 1 base from J, leaving 14 bases between. CDR3 length: 15 residues. Germline V lookup: CDR1 SGHDT, CDR2 YYEEEE. CDR3 sequence reads: CASSRTSRGNTEAFF. CDR3 sequence (DNA): TGTGCCAGCAGCCGGACATCCCGAGGGAACACTGAAGCTTTCTTT.

This rearrangement joins TRBV10-1 to TRBJ2-2, with D tentatively TRBD1 (6 bases). In germline, CDR1 is WNHNN, CDR2 SYGVQD (reference sequence). The CDR3 is 14 residues long. V gave up 6 bases and J gave up 7 bases, with 15 bases separating them. Written as DNA, the CDR3 is TGCGCCAGCAGAAGGGACATAGAAGGCGGGGAGCTGTTTTTT. It yields the protein CASRRDIEGGELFF.

V usage is TRBV4-1 and J usage is TRBJ2-7, with 8 nucleotides matching TRBD1. J gave up 4 bases and V 0 bases, and 8 bases lay outside the gene matches. CDR1 and CDR2 from the germline V gene are MGHRA and YSYEKL. The CDR3 runs to 16 residues. The CDR3 sequence is CASSQERVRGLYEQYF. CDR3 bases: TGCGCCAGCAGCCAAGAGAGGGTCAGGGGGCTGTACGAGCAGTACTTC.

The V gene is TRBV7-8, the J gene TRBJ2-7; 7 nucleotides align to TRBD2. Germline lookup yields CDR1 SGHVS and CDR2 FQNEAQ. CDR3 length: 14 amino acids. V was pared by 1 base and J by 5 bases, with 5 bases of the junction left unmatched. CDR3 residues: CASSLGGGYHEQYV. CDR3 nucleotide sequence: TGTGCCAGCAGCTTAGGGGGGGGGTACCACGAGCAGTACGTC.

Only one count was recorded for this clone. The chain couples TRBV9 to TRBJ1-1; 8 bases are a match to TRBD1. The CDR3 consists of 19 residues. Germline values: CDR1 SGDLS, CDR2 YYNGEE. After removal of 0 bases from V and 1 base from J, the junction contained 14 bases not matched to a gene. The CDR3 DNA follows: TGTGCCAGCAGCGTAGGGACAGGGACAGTAGTCGGTGCGAACACTGAAGCTTTCTTT. Encoded protein: CASSVGTGTVVGANTEAFF.

This clone has only one observation. With a much larger clone just one base away, this may be a read error. This CDR3 is also generated by other DNA sequences in the sample. CDR3 region: CAISEAGAGNGELFF. The CDR3 bases are TGTGCCATCAGTGAGGCAGGGGCAGGGAACGGGGAGTTGTTTTTT. This chain joins TRBV10-3 and TRBJ2-2, with D perhaps TRBD1 (6 bases). The CDR3 consists of 15 residues. Germline V gene sequence: CDR1 ENHRY, CDR2 SYGVKD.

V and J are TRBV21-1 and TRBJ2-7; TRBD2, the table's D call, lacks a check against the DNA. TRBV21-1 is designated a pseudogene. The CDR3 loop spans 14 amino acids. The CDR3 here is CASSPRYSGSEQYV. The DNA of the CDR3 is TGTGCCAGCAGCCCTCGTTATTCGGGGAGCGAGCAGTACGTC.

J is TRBJ2-1 and V is TRBV7-9; D uncertain. Germline CDR1 is SEHNR and CDR2 is FQNEAQ (reference sequence). This CDR3 contains 12 residues. V was shortened by 4 bases and J by 8 bases, with 9 bases between the two germline ends. CDR3 amino acids: CASSSVGDEQFF. CDR3 DNA: TGTGCCAGCAGCTCAGTAGGAGATGAGCAGTTCTTC. Variable domain in full (rest from reference TRBV7-9 and TRBJ2-1): DTGVSQNPRHKITKRGQNVTFRCDPISEHNRLYWYRQTLGQGPEFLTYFQNEAQLEKSRLLSDRFSAERPKGSFSTLEIQRTEQGDSAMYLCASSSVGDEQFFGPGTRLTVL.